The T cell receptor (beta chain) under discussion was sequenced for a study of blood T cell repertoires in COVID-19. The CDR3 is made up of 17 amino acids. V trimming: 4 bases; J trimming: 2 bases; junction bases outside the gene matches: 10. Germline V gives CDR1 GTSNPN, CDR2 SVGIG (reference sequence). Assay: immunoSEQ multiplex PCR; the TCRdb copy retains only in-frame clones and omits some. This sample has 300,000 to 450,000 clones, with 80% to 90% found just once. The chain links TRBV30 to TRBJ2-7, with TRBD2 matching over 14 bases. The sequence was obtained from a young woman with COVID-19, enrolled during active disease. Sequences were obtained from peripheral blood. CDR3 DNA: TGTGCCTGGATGGGACTAGCGGGAGATGGGTACGCCTACGAGCAGTACTTC. It encodes CAWMGLAGDGYAYEQYF.